One and the same sample provided the 14 T cell receptor beta chains below, sequenced in a study of T cells in Graves' hyperthyroidism and ophthalmopathy. RNA transcripts yielded amplified TCR beta CDR3 regions. An initial round of RT-PCR targeting the TCR CDR3 relied on the HTBI primer set. Using its own MiXCR run on the multiplex PCR reads, TCRdb lists one record per CDR3 protein. Of about 98,000 distinct CDR3 sequences listed, roughly 40% are singletons. The sample comprised peripheral blood or thyroid tissue (not recorded which). The receptors stem from a young woman with Graves' hyperthyroidism.

The rearrangement joins TRBV18 to TRBJ1-1; D is uncertain. Germline V gene sequence: CDR1 KGHSH, CDR2 LQKENI. The V end was cut by 1 base, the J end by 0 bases, with 3 bases between. CDR3 size: 13 residues. The DNA for the CDR3 is TGTGCCAGCTCACCACTGGTGAACACTGAAGCTTTCTTT. Protein product: CASSPLVNTEAFF.

The sample holds many counts of this clonotype. The chain employs TRBV5-1 and TRBJ1-4, with D uncertain. This CDR3 has 14 residues. The V and J ends lost 3 bases and 8 bases respectively, with 14 bases between them. Germline CDR1 and CDR2: SGHRS and YFSETQ. CDR3 sequence (DNA): TGCGCCAGCAGCTCGGGCCCCTATAAGGAAAAACTGTTTTTT. Protein: CASSSGPYKEKLFF.

In this sample, this clonotype turned up many times. The gene calls are TRBV27 and TRBJ2-2, with unresolved D. The length of the CDR3 is 12 residues. In germline, CDR1 is MNHEY, CDR2 SMNVEV (reference sequence). V lost 5 bases, J lost 7 bases, and 8 bases lay in between. The CDR3 is CASSAWGGELFF. CDR3 sequence (DNA): TGTGCCAGCAGTGCCTGGGGCGGGGAGCTGTTTTTT.

The chain joins TRBV7-3 to TRBJ1-1; 9 bases are a match to TRBD1. Germline CDR1 SGHTA, CDR2 FQGTGA. The CDR3 totals 16 residues. The ends lost 2 bases at V and 5 bases at J; junction bases unmatched: 9. The CDR3: CASSLETGGTVTEAFF. The CDR3 DNA reads TGTGCCAGCAGCTTAGAGACAGGGGGAACAGTGACTGAAGCTTTCTTT.

V usage is TRBV7-2 and J usage is TRBJ1-5, with TRBD1 matching over 10 bases. V was clipped by 5 bases and J by 1 base; unmatched bases: 2. The CDR3 length is 15 residues. CDR1 SGHTA and CDR2 FQGNSA come from the germline V gene. CDR3 protein: CASSQGQGSNQPQHF. As DNA, the CDR3 is TGTGCCAGCAGCCAGGGACAGGGGAGCAATCAGCCCCAGCATTTT.

Remarks on this clonotype: Since the CDR3 does not end with the conserved phenylalanine or tryptophan, this likely comes from a read error. Because the CDR3's place on the DNA is in doubt, the DNA is left out and the CDR3 is given as listed by TCRdb. The rearrangement uses TRBV4-1 and TRBJ1-4; TRBD1, the D gene given by the table, was not confirmed from the DNA. The CDR3 is 11 residues long, ends included. Germline values: CDR1 MGHRA, CDR2 YSYEKL. The CDR3 spells CASSPRTGDGY.

This clonotype was picked up many times. The gene calls are TRBV12-3 or TRBV12-4 and TRBJ2-7; 13 nucleotides agree with TRBD2. Losses at the gene ends were 6 bases for V and 3 bases for J; bases not matched to a gene: 11. This CDR3 is built from 17 residues. DNA of the CDR3: TGTGCCAGCAGCCTCCTCGGACTAGCGGGAGAGGGCTACGAGCAGTACTTC. It specifies CASSLLGLAGEGYEQYF.

The sample holds many counts of this clonotype. The chain has TRBV7-2 and TRBJ1-6; D remains ambiguous. Trimming cost V 6 bases and J 4 bases, with 16 bases left between them. CDR3 size: 16 residues. Germline V gene lookup returns CDR1 SGHTA and CDR2 FQGNSA. Written as DNA, the CDR3 is TGTGCCAGCAGGGATCAGCGGCGGGGATATAATTCACCCCTCCACTTT. As protein: CASRDQRRGYNSPLHF.

This clonotype was detected ten times or more. This sequence joins TRBV2 and TRBJ1-2; D remains unclear. The CDR3 loop spans 12 amino acids. Trimming cost V 7 bases and J 7 bases, with 13 bases left between them. Germline CDR1 and CDR2: SNHLY and FYNNEI. The CDR3 DNA sequence: TGTGCCAGCATAGAAGGGTTTGGTGGCTACACCTTC. Translating it yields CASIEGFGGYTF.

This clonotype was seen at least ten times. The rearrangement uses TRBV6-6 and TRBJ1-1; D ambiguous. There are 13 residues in the CDR3. Trimming cost V 0 bases and J 10 bases, with 12 bases left between them. Germline loops: CDR1 MNHNY, CDR2 SVGAGI (reference sequence). In nucleotides, the CDR3 is TGTGCCAGCAGTTACTCGACTTGGTCCGTAGCTTTCTTT. Protein sequence: CASSYSTWSVAFF.

This clonotype was observed a few times. Since the CDR3 does not end with the conserved phenylalanine or tryptophan, this likely comes from a read error. The DNA is omitted, as the CDR3 cannot be located on it reliably, and the CDR3 follows TCRdb's listing. This chain uses TRBV7-2 with TRBJ1-6. The CDR3 is 10 amino acids in total, end residues counted. Germline V lookup: CDR1 SGHTA, CDR2 FQGNSA. The CDR3 is CASSLHPYTS.

This clonotype showed up many times. The gene calls are TRBV27 and TRBJ2-7; 7 bases line up with TRBD2. From germline, CDR1 is MNHEY and CDR2 SMNVEV (reference sequence). Trimming removed 7 bases from V and 5 bases from J; junction bases left unmatched: 8. The CDR3 contains 13 residues. The CDR3 here is CASTAGGSHEQYF. The CDR3 coding sequence is TGTGCCAGCACGGCCGGCGGGAGCCACGAGCAGTACTTC.

The V and J genes are TRBV5-4 and TRBJ2-2; maybe TRBD2 (6 bases). The germline gives CDR1 SGHNT, CDR2 YYREEE (reference sequence). V dropped 3 bases and J dropped 3 bases, with 18 bases sitting between them. The CDR3 totals 17 residues. This CDR3 reads CASSSFWLAQDTGELFF. The CDR3 coding sequence is TGTGCCAGCAGCTCCTTTTGGCTAGCGCAGGACACCGGGGAGCTGTTTTTT.

To note about this clonotype: Likely a read error: the CDR3 ends without its conserved phenylalanine or tryptophan. The J gene is TRBJ1-1, the V gene TRBV7-2; 10 nucleotides align to TRBD1. The germline gives CDR1 SGHTA, CDR2 FQGNSA. The CDR3 contains 16 residues. Losses at the gene ends were 0 bases for V and 3 bases for J; bases not matched to a gene: 4. The CDR3 bases are TGTGCCAGCAGCTTAGCCGGGACAGGGGTTGACACTGAAGCTTTCCTT. Its translation: CASSLAGTGVDTEAFL.